This T cell receptor (beta chain) originates from a study of blood T cell repertoires in COVID-19 (TCRdb year 2020). Some background on the complete study: Samples from collaborators originated in the United States, Italy and Spain and spanned both the acute and convalescent phases of COVID-19. The prospective study material was composed of cDNA or gDNA derived from T cells, B-cell-depleted T cells, or PBMCs. Deeply sampled blood TCRbeta repertoires from subjects exposed to, actively infected with, or recovered from COVID-19 were included in the dataset. A freely available public database, intended as a resource for researchers studying the immune response to SARS-CoV-2, is where the repertoires were released. Samples were obtained from the ongoing ImmuneRACE study (first 160 participants) and from about 1,300 subjects provided by 6 global collaborators. Nearly every sample came with metadata listing a de-identified subject ID, COVID-19 status, age in years and sex. Where HLA class I and class II types were available, the types were taken from metadata supplied by the sample provider, not from assay-based typing.

A word on this clone: Its binding antigen is unknown. The input lacks base qualities; no much larger clone sits a single base away.

The full study reports these points: Clinical and demographic metadata were provided uncurated, with the amount varying by source and participant.

Sequences MNHEY (CDR1) and SVGAGI (CDR2) are obtained from the germline V gene. Trimming costs V 7 bases and J 7 bases, and their ends lie 16 bases apart. The CDR3 sequence holds 13 residues, the cysteine and phenylalanine included. Left in the record is the CDR3 DNA by itself, 39 bases read in frame from the first base. The immunoSEQ Assay, a bias-controlled multiplex PCR, was used to amplify TCRbeta CDR3 regions from genomic DNA. In the paper's pipeline: The number of nucleated cells in each sample was estimated by amplification of reference gene primers within the assay. Sequence reads were collapsed and filtered to measure the absolute abundance of every unique TCRbeta CDR3 rearrangement. For each sample, productive Simpson clonality was calculated as the square root of Simpson's diversity index over productive rearrangements. TCRdb obtained this table from immuneACCESS and retained in-frame rearrangements with V and J assigned. These tables miss some clones; where compared with another copy, unresolved V genes account for less than half of the shortfall, and the remainder is unexplained. V, J and clone size are taken as reported in that table, and D and trimming were inferred from the DNA itself. This sample has 250,000 or so clones in its table, and roughly 82% of those were observed once. The top ten clonotypes cover approximately 4.5% of the sample.

Collaborating institutions collected whole blood in K2EDTA tubes following their own protocols. For TCRbeta analysis, collaborator samples were shipped as frozen whole blood, as isolated PBMCs, or as DNA extracted from either sample type. Sequencing input: peripheral blood. The chain was built from TRBV6-5 and TRBJ1-2; the D gene is possibly TRBD1, with 6 bases matching. The receptor's source is a woman aged 70-85 years with acute or convalescent COVID-19. The DNA reads TGTGCCAGCAACCCGGCAGGGGCGGTTGGCTACACCTTC. The encoded protein is CASNPAGAVGYTF.